This TCR beta chain appears in the sequencing data of a study of blood T cell repertoires in COVID-19. About the study: From the United States, Italy and Spain came samples of acute and convalescent COVID-19.

The CDR3 has 17 residues. In germline, CDR1 is SGHDT, CDR2 YYEEEE. V lost 0 bases and J lost 2; bases outside the gene matches: 7. Here immunoSEQ multiplex PCR was the method, and the copy in TCRdb shows in-frame clones only, minus some. The sample has roughly 100,000 clones; more than 85% are singletons. The sample taken for sequencing was peripheral blood. This chain uses TRBV5-6 with TRBJ2-2; TRBD1 agrees at 7 bases. The origin of this receptor is a man aged 18 to 30 with acute or convalescent COVID-19. The CDR3, as DNA: TGTGCCAGCAGCTTGGAACAGGGGACCCAAAACACCGGGGAGCTGTTTTTT. It is translated as CASSLEQGTQNTGELFF.